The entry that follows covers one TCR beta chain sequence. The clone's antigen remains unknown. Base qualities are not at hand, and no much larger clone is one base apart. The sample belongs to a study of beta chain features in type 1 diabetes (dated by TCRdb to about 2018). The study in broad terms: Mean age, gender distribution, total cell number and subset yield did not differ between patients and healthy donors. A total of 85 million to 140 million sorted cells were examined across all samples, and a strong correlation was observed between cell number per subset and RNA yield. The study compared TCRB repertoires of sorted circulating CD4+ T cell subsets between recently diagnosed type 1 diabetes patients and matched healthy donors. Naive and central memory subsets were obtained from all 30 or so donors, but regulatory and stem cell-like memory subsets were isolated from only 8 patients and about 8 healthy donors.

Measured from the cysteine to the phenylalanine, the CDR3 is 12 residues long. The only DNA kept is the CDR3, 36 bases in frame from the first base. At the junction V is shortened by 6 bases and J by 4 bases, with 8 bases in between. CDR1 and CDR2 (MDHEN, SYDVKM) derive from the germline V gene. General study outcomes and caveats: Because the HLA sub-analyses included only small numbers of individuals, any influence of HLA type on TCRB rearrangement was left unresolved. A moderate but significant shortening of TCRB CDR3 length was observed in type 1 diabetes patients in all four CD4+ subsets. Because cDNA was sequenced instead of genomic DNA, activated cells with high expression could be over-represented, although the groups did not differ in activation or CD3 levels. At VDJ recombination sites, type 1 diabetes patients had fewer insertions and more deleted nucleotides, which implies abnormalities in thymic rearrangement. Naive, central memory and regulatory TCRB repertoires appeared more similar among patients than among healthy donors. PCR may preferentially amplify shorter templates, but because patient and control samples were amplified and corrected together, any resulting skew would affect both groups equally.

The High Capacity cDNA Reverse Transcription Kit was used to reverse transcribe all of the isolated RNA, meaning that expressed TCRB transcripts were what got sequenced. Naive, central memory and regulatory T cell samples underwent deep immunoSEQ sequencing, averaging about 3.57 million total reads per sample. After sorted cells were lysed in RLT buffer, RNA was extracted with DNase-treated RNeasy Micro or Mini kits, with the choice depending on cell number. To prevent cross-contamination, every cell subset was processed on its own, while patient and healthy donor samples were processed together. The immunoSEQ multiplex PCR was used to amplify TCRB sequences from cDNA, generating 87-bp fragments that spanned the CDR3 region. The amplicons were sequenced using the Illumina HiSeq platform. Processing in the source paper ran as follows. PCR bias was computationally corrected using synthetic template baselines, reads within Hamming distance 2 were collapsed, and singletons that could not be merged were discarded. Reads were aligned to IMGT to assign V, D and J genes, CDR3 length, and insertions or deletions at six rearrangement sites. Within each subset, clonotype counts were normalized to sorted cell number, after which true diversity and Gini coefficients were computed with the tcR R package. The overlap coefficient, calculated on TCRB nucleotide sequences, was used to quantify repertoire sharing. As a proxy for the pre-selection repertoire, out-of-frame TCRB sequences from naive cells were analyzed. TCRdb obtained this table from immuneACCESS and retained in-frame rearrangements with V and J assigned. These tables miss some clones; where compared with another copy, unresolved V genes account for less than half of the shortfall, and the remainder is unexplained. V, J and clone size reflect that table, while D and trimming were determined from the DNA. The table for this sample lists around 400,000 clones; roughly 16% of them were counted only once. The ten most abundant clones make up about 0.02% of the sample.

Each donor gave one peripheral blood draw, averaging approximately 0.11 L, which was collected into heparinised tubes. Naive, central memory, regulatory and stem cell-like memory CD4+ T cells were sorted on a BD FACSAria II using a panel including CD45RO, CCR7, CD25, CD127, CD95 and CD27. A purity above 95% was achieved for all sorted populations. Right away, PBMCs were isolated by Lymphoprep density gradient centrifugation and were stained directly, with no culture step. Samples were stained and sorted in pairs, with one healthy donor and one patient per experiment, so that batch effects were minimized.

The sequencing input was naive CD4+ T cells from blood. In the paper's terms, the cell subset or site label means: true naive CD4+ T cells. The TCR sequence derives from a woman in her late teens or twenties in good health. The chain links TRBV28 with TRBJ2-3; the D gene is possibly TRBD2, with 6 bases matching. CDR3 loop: CASSLAPDTQYF. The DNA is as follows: TGTGCCAGCAGCCTAGCGCCAGATACGCAGTATTTT.